Below are 19 T cell receptor beta chains sequenced from a single sample in a study of T cell clonality in common variable immunodeficiency. Clones were read by immunoSEQ multiplex PCR, and TCRdb kept only the in-frame ones, dropping some. The specimen has around 81,000 clones, none found just once. The specimen sequenced was peripheral blood mononuclear cells. These receptors all stem from a person between 18 and 75 years old in good health.

The table lists this clone with many counts. The CDR3 loop reads CASSHGAGPGVAGELFF. The covered CDR3 bases are TGTGCCAGCTCACACGGAGCGGGTCCGGGAGTAGCCGGGGAG. The chain links TRBV9 to TRBJ2-2, with a tentative D call TRBD2 (6 bases). The read halts 3 residues ahead of the CDR3 end, with the missing end drawn from the germline J gene. The CDR3 loop spans 17 amino acids. Trimming removed 7 bases from V and 6 bases from J, with 25 bases in between. Per germline, CDR1 SGDLS and CDR2 YYNGEE.

Ten or more counts support this clone. The CDR3 extends 3 residues past the end of the read, so its final part is completed from the germline J gene. The chain carries TRBV5-4 and TRBJ2-2; TRBD2 matches 14 bases. From germline, CDR1 is SGHNT and CDR2 YYREEE (reference sequence). The J segment lost 4 bases and the V segment lost 7 bases, leaving 6 bases of the junction unmatched. The CDR3 is 16 residues long. Incomplete CDR3 DNA: TGTGCCAGCGGTATAGGACTAGCGGGAGGCACCGGGGAG. Protein sequence: CASGIGLAGGTGE. The full-length CDR3 reads as CASGIGLAGGTGELFF. The variable domain in full, with the rest retrieved from reference TRBV5-4 and TRBJ2-2, is ETGVTQSPTHLIKTRGQQVTLRCSSQSGHNTVSWYQQALGQGPQFIFQYYREEENGRGNFPPRFSGLQFPNYSSELNVNALELDDSALYLCASGIGLAGGTGELFFGEGSRLTVL.

In its sample, this clone was seen a few times. Read sequence stops 3 residues before the CDR3 end, and the germline J gene provides the missing end. The gene calls are TRBV19 and TRBJ1-1; no reliable D call. V dropped 3 bases and J dropped 3 bases, with 11 bases sitting between them. There are 14 residues in the CDR3. CDR1 and CDR2 (germline): LNHDA, SQIVND (reference sequence). Partial CDR3 DNA: TGTGCCAGTAGTATTAGCCACATATACACTGAA. This codes for CASSISHIYTE. The entire CDR3 protein reads CASSISHIYTEAFF.

This clone was seen many times. From the germline J gene comes the end of the CDR3, since the read stops 3 residues before it. The rearrangement uses TRBV5-4 and TRBJ2-5; the D gene is possibly TRBD1 (5 bases). Germline V lookup: CDR1 SGHNT, CDR2 YYREEE (reference sequence). Trimming stripped 5 bases from V and 1 base from J, with 12 bases between. There are 14 residues in the CDR3. The CDR3 protein is CASSPDSRQETQYF. The covered CDR3 bases are TGTGCCAGCAGTCCCGACAGTCGCCAAGAGACC.

This clone has ten or more counts. The observed sequence ends 3 residues before the CDR3 terminus, with the missing tail filled in from the germline J gene. The chain carries TRBV9 and TRBJ2-1, with D maybe TRBD1 (5 bases). This CDR3 has 15 residues. Germline V gene sequence: CDR1 SGDLS, CDR2 YYNGEE. V was cut by 0 bases and J by 6 bases, with 13 bases left in between. The CDR3 reads CASSVGAEGANEQFF. The CDR3 DNA, read in part, is TGTGCCAGCAGCGTAGGGGCAGAAGGGGCCAATGAG. The variable domain in full, with the rest retrieved from reference TRBV9 and TRBJ2-1, is DSGVTQTPKHLITATGQRVTLRCSPRSGDLSVYWYQQSLDQGLQFLIQYYNGEERAKGNILERFSAQQFPDLHSELNLSSLELGDSALYFCASSVGAEGANEQFFGPGTRLTVL.

This clone was counted many times. Read coverage stops 3 residues before the CDR3 terminus; the germline J gene supplies the remainder. The V call is TRBV7-6, the J call TRBJ2-1; 7 bases agree with TRBD2. V gave up 5 bases and J gave up 8 bases; unmatched junction bases: 12. Germline V gene sequence: CDR1 SGHVS, CDR2 FNYEAQ. The CDR3 runs 15 residues. The CDR3 sequence: CASSPVGGLVDEQFF. The CDR3 bases that were read are TGTGCCAGCAGCCCGGTCGGGGGGTTGGTCGATGAG.

The table lists this clone with many counts. The read halts 3 residues ahead of the CDR3 end, with the missing end drawn from the germline J gene. The rearrangement links TRBV5-1 to TRBJ1-2; D is perhaps TRBD1 (5 bases). The CDR3 is 13 amino acids. Germline V CDR1 and CDR2: SGHRS, YFSETQ. CDR3 protein: CASSFGTSRGYTF. Incomplete CDR3 DNA: TGCGCCAGCAGCTTCGGGACTTCCAGGGGC.

This clone was counted at least ten times. The CDR3 protein is CASSYSVALEQYF. The sequenced CDR3 bases are TGTGCCAGCAGTTACTCGGTGGCCCTCGAG. The chain recombines TRBV6-2 or TRBV6-3 with TRBJ2-7, with unresolved D. Coverage ceases 3 residues before the CDR3 finishes, and the germline J gene fills in the end. V was shortened by 0 bases and J by 6 bases, with 9 bases between the two germline ends. Germline V gene lookup returns CDR1 MNHEY and CDR2 SVGEGT. The CDR3 has 13 residues.

This clone appeared many times. The read halts 3 residues ahead of the CDR3 end, with the missing end drawn from the germline J gene. The rearrangement links TRBV29-1 to TRBJ2-3, with D possibly being TRBD1 or TRBD2 (5 bases each). Trimming cost V 1 base and J 5 bases, with 13 bases left between them. CDR1 is SQVTM and CDR2 is ANQGSEA in the germline V gene. This CDR3 region has 14 residues. The CDR3: CSVEVGMRGDTQYF. The DNA read from the CDR3 is TGCAGCGTTGAAGTTGGGATGAGGGGAGATACG.

This clone has ten or more counts. From the germline J gene comes the end of the CDR3, since the read stops 3 residues before it. V and J are TRBV20-1 and TRBJ1-6; D may be TRBD1 (5 bases). In germline, CDR1 is DFQATT, CDR2 SNEGSKA (reference sequence). Trimming cost V 5 bases and J 6 bases, with 20 bases left between them. This CDR3 has 16 residues. CDR3 residues: CSAANYQGMTNSPLHF. The CDR3 bases that were read are TGCAGTGCTGCCAACTATCAGGGAATGACTAATTCACCC.

This clone was picked up many times. The read falls 3 residues short of the CDR3 end, and the missing part is taken from the germline J gene. The chain combines TRBV10-3 with TRBJ1-1; D is possibly TRBD1 (6 bases). Trimming took off 6 bases at V and 1 base at J, with 15 bases between the two ends. The CDR3 loop spans 15 amino acids. From germline, CDR1 is ENHRY and CDR2 SYGVKD. The covered CDR3 bases are TGTGCCATCAGCGACCATGACAGGCCGAACACTGAA. It specifies CAISDHDRPNTE. The full CDR3 sequence reads CAISDHDRPNTEAFF.

This clone was counted ten times or more. The observed sequence ends 3 residues before the CDR3 terminus, with the missing tail filled in from the germline J gene. The chain recombines TRBV29-1 with TRBJ2-1; 8 bases match TRBD2. V trimming: 4 bases; J trimming: 8 bases; junction bases outside the gene matches: 7. Germline V CDR1 and CDR2: SQVTM, ANQGSEA. This CDR3 has 13 amino acids. The CDR3: CSVGNSGNYEQFF. The CDR3 bases that were read are TGCAGCGTTGGTAATAGCGGGAACTATGAG.

This clone was observed many times. The sequenced part of the CDR3 DNA is TGTGCCAGCAGACCCGGACTAGCGGGTAACAATGAG. Translated, it gives CASRPGLAGNNE. In full, the CDR3 reads CASRPGLAGNNEQFF. The V gene is TRBV12-3 or TRBV12-4, the J gene TRBJ2-1, with TRBD2 matching 11 bases. From the germline J gene comes the end of the CDR3, since the read stops 3 residues before it. The length of the CDR3 is 15 residues. With 6 bases clipped from V and 5 bases from J, the junction kept 6 bases outside the gene matches.

This clone was detected ten times or more. This CDR3 is CASSQLASGTQETQYF. CDR3 DNA (partial): TGTGCCAGCAGCCAACTTGCTAGCGGTACTCAAGAGACC. The rearrangement joins TRBV14 to TRBJ2-5; 7 positions agree with TRBD2. The CDR3 is cut off 3 residues early in the read; its end comes from the germline J gene. The J segment lost 2 bases and the V segment lost 2 bases, leaving 8 bases of the junction unmatched. The length of the CDR3 is 16 residues. The germline V gene encodes CDR1 SGHDN and CDR2 FVKESK. Full variable domain (outside the CDR3, taken from reference TRBV14 and TRBJ2-5): EAGVTQFPSHSVIEKGQTVTLRCDPISGHDNLYWYRRVMGKEIKFLLHFVKESKQDESGMPNNRFLAERTGGTYSTLKVQPAELEDSGVYFCASSQLASGTQETQYFGPGTRLLVL.

This clone has a count of ten or more. Read coverage stops 3 residues before the CDR3 terminus; the germline J gene supplies the remainder. The chain carries TRBV6-2 or TRBV6-3 and TRBJ1-5, with 7 nucleotides matching TRBD1. This CDR3 has 16 residues. V lost 8 bases to trimming and J lost 5 bases; unmatched junction nucleotides: 15. Germline lookup yields CDR1 MNHEY and CDR2 SVGEGT. Here the CDR3 reads CASRPVRGALDQPQHF. The covered CDR3 bases are TGTGCCAGCCGGCCAGTCAGGGGGGCTTTGGATCAGCCC.

This clone appeared many times. The missing CDR3 end, 3 residues past where the read stops, is filled in from the germline J gene. This rearrangement joins TRBV19 to TRBJ1-5; weak D call: TRBD1 (5 bases). Trimming removed 4 bases at V and 0 bases at J, with 16 bases between. This CDR3 is 17 amino acids long. From germline, CDR1 is LNHDA and CDR2 SQIVND (reference sequence). CDR3 bases read: TGTGCCAGTAGTAATTATCCAGGGAGTTATAGCAATCAGCCC. It is translated as CASSNYPGSYSNQP. The CDR3 in its entirety is CASSNYPGSYSNQPQHF.

This clone came up many times. The CDR3 end falls 3 residues outside the read, so it is completed with the germline J gene. This chain links TRBV30 with TRBJ1-1; 9 nucleotides line up with TRBD1. Germline-derived CDR1 and CDR2 are GTSNPN and SVGIG (reference sequence). The CDR3 sequence is 14 residues long. The covered CDR3 bases are TGTGCCTGGAGTGTGCCGGGACAGGGTAAGGGA. It translates to CAWSVPGQGKG. The CDR3 in its entirety is CAWSVPGQGKGAFF.

This clone was seen many times. With the read ending 3 residues before the CDR3 end, the germline J gene is used to fill in that end. The chain couples TRBV20-1 to TRBJ2-3; 11 nucleotides align to TRBD2. Trimming removed 6 bases from V and 7 bases from J; junction bases left unmatched: 12. Germline V CDR1 and CDR2: DFQATT, SNEGSKA (reference sequence). The CDR3 is 15 amino acids. The CDR3 region is CSAPLASGRPYTQYF. The DNA read from the CDR3 is TGCAGTGCCCCCTTGGCTAGCGGGAGGCCTTATACG.

Many counts were recorded for this clone. The read comes to an end 3 residues before the CDR3 does, leaving the germline J gene to fill in the end. The V call is TRBV6-2 or TRBV6-3, the J call TRBJ1-4; D is uncertain. Germline assignment: CDR1 MNHEY and CDR2 SVGEGT. V was pared by 2 bases and J by 8 bases, with 9 bases between. The CDR3 is 13 amino acids. The sequenced CDR3 bases are TGTGCCAGCAGTTACGTCCGGGGAGAAAAA. Translated: CASSYVRGEK. The full CDR3 protein reads CASSYVRGEKLFF.